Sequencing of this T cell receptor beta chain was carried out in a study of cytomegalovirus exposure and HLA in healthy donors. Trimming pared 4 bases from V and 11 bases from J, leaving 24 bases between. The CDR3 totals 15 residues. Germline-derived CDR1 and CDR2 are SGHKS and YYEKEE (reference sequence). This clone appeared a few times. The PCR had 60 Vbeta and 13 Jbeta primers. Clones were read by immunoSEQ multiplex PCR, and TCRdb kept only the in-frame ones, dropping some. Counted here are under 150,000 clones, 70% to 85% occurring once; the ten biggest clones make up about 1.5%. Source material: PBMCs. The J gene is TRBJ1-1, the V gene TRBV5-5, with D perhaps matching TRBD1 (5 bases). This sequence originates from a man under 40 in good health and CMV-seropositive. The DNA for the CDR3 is TGTGCCAGCAGCGTCGGGCAGGGAGGTTCTCTAGGGGCTTTCTTT. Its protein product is CASSVGQGGSLGAFF.